The clone carrying this T cell receptor (beta chain) has more than one count but fewer than ten. Trimming took off 4 bases at V and 6 bases at J, with 13 bases between the two ends. CDR1 and CDR2 from the germline V gene are SGHAT and FQNNGV. The CDR3 is 15 residues long. Each CDR3 protein gets one entry after TCRdb re-called the 5' RACE reads with MiXCR. The table lists around 530,000 distinct CDR3 sequences, roughly a fifth of them singletons. The sample is drawn from a study of T-cell memory formation after mild COVID-19. This clonotype originated in an adult woman who had mild COVID-19 (a few samples of this study predate the infection). Cell type and time point are not known. Sequenced: PBMCs or a T cell subset sorted from them (not recorded which). The chain joins TRBV11-2 to TRBJ1-6, with D perhaps TRBD1 (6 bases). Here the CDR3 DNA reads TGTGCCAGCAGCTCCCAAAGGGGGGGTAATTCACCCCTCCACTTT. Translation: CASSSQRGGNSPLHF.